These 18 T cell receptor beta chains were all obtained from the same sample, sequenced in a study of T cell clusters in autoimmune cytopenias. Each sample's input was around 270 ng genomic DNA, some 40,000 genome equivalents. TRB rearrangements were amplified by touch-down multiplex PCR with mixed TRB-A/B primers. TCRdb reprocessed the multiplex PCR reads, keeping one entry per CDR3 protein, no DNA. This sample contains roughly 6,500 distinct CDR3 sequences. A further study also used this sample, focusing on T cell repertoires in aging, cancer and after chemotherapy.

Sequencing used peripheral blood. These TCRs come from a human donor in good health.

The CDR3 loop is CASSETRTGELFF. The chain carries TRBV25-1 and TRBJ2-2; no DNA is available, so the TRBD2 call from TCRdb remains unchecked. Germline CDR1 reads MGHDK; CDR2 reads SYGVNS. The CDR3 loop spans 13 amino acids.

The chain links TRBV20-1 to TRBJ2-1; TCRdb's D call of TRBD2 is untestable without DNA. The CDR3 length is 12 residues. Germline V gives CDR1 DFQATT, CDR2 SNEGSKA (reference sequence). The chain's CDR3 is CSASLAGGEQFF.

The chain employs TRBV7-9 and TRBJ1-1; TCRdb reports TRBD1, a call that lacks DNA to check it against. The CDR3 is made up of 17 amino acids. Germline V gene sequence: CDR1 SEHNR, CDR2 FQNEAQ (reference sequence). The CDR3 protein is CASSPDGTGLGNTEAFF.

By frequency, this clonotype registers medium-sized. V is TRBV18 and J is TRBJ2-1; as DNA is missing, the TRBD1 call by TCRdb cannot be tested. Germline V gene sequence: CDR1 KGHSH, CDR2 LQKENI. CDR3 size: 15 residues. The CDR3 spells CASSPSRGSRNEQFF.

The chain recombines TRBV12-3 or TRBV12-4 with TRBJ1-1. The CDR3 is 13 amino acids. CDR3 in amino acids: CASTPTTVTEAFF.

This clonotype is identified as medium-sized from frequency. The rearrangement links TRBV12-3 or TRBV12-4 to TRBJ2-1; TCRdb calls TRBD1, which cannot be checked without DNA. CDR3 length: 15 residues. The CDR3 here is CASRTGTGSYNEQFF.

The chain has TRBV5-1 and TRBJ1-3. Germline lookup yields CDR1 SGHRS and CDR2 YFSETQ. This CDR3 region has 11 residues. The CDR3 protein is CASSNSNTIYF.

The CDR3 region is CASSLLGGKVQPQHF. V usage is TRBV7-2 and J usage is TRBJ1-5; TCRdb's D gene call, TRBD1, goes unchecked for lack of DNA. CDR1 and CDR2 from the germline V gene are SGHTA and FQGNSA. The CDR3 has 15 residues.

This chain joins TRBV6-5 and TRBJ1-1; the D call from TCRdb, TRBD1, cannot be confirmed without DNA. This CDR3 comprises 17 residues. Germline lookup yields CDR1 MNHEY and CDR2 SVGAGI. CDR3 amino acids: CASSVGDRVARMTEAFF.

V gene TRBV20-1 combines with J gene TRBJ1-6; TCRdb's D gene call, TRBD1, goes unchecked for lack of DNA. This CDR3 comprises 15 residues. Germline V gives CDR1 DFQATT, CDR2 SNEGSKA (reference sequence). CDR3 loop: CSARTGSLRESPLHF.

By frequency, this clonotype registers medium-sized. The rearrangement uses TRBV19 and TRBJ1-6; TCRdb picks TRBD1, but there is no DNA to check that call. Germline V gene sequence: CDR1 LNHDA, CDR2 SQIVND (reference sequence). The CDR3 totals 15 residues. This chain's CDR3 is CASSIGQPINSPLHF. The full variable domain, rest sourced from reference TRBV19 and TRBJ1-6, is DGGITQSPKYLFRKEGQNVTLSCEQNLNHDAMYWYRQDPGQGLRLIYYSQIVNDFQKGDIAEGYSVSREKKESFPLTVTSAQKNPTAFYLCASSIGQPINSPLHFGNGTRLTVT.

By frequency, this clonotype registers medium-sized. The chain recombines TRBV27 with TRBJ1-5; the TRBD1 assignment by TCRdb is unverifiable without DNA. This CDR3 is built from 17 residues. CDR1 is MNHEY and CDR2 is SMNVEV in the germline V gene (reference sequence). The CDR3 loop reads CASSLITPGQGYQPQHF.

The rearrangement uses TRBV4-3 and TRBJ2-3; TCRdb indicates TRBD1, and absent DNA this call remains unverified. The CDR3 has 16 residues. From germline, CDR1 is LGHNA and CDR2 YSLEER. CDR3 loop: CASSQEGRVNTDTQYF.

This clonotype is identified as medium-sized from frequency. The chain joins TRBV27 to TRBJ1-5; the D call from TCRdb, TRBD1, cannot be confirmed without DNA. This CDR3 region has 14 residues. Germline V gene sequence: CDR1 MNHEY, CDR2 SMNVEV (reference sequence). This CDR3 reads CASSEDRINQPQHF.

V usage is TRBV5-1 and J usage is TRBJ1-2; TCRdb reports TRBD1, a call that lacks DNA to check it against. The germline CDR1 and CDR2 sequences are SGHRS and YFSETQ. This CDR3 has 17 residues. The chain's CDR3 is CASSSGQLNKANYGYTF. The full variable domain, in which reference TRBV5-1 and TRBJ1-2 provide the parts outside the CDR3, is KAGVTQTPRYLIKTRGQQVTLSCSPISGHRSVSWYQQTPGQGLQFLFEYFSETQRNKGNFPGRFSGRQFSNSRSEMNVSTLELGDSALYLCASSSGQLNKANYGYTFGSGTRLTVV.

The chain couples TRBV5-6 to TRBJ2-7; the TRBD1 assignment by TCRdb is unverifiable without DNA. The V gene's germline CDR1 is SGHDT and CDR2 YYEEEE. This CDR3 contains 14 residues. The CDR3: CASSLGTGGNEQYF.

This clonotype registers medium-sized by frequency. The CDR3 spells CASSPGANYGYTF. The chain carries TRBV7-6 and TRBJ1-2; TCRdb's assignment of TRBD1 cannot be checked, as there is no DNA. This CDR3 is 13 amino acids long. CDR1 is SGHVS, CDR2 FNYEAQ, per germline.

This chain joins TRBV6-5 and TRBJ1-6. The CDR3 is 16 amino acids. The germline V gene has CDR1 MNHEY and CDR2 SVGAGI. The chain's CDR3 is CASSWGPSGVNSPLHF.